This T cell receptor beta chain stems from a study of blood T cell repertoires in COVID-19. Overall study context: The United States, Italy and Spain were the sources of the acute and convalescent COVID-19 samples. PBMCs, B-cell-depleted T cells, or T cells provided the cDNA or gDNA that made up the material.

Authors' data handling: Reference gene primer amplification in the assay estimated nucleated cell counts. The protocol was immunoSEQ multiplex PCR, while the TCRdb copy is restricted to in-frame clones and leaves out a portion. Clone size and V and J calls were adopted from that table, with D and trimming inferred from the DNA. The sample lists roughly 86,000 clones, 85% to 90% occurring once. Germline V lookup: CDR1 LGHNA, CDR2 YSLEER. The CDR3 runs to 15 residues. Trimming removed 0 bases at V and 2 bases at J, with 10 bases between. The rearrangement links TRBV4-3 to TRBJ1-2; D perhaps matches TRBD1 (5 bases). This receptor was taken from a man aged 40-49 years with acute or convalescent COVID-19. Sequencing was done on a sample of peripheral blood. CDR3: CASSQDGAANYGYTF. The CDR3 DNA is TGCGCCAGCAGCCAAGATGGGGCGGCGAACTATGGCTACACCTTC.